There are many counts of the clone carrying this T cell receptor (beta chain). The length of the CDR3 is 15 residues. Germline V CDR1 and CDR2: SGHTA, FQGNSA. The V gene lost 5 bases and the J gene lost 5 bases, with 18 bases spanning the gap. The data originate from a study of T cells in Graves' hyperthyroidism and ophthalmopathy. RNA transcripts gave rise to amplified TCR beta CDR3 regions. TCR CDR3 regions were first amplified by RT-PCR with HTBI primers. TCRdb passed the multiplex PCR reads through MiXCR, listing each CDR3 protein once. This table has hundreds of thousands of distinct CDR3 sequences, around 15% appearing once.

The chain is built from TRBV7-2 and TRBJ2-5, with D perhaps TRBD1 or TRBD2 (7 bases each). The receptor's source is a woman aged 18 to 35 with Graves' hyperthyroidism. The specimen was blood. Here the CDR3 DNA reads TGTGCCAGCAGCCGCCAGGGGGGGGCCGGGGAGACCCAGTACTTC. Protein: CASSRQGGAGETQYF.